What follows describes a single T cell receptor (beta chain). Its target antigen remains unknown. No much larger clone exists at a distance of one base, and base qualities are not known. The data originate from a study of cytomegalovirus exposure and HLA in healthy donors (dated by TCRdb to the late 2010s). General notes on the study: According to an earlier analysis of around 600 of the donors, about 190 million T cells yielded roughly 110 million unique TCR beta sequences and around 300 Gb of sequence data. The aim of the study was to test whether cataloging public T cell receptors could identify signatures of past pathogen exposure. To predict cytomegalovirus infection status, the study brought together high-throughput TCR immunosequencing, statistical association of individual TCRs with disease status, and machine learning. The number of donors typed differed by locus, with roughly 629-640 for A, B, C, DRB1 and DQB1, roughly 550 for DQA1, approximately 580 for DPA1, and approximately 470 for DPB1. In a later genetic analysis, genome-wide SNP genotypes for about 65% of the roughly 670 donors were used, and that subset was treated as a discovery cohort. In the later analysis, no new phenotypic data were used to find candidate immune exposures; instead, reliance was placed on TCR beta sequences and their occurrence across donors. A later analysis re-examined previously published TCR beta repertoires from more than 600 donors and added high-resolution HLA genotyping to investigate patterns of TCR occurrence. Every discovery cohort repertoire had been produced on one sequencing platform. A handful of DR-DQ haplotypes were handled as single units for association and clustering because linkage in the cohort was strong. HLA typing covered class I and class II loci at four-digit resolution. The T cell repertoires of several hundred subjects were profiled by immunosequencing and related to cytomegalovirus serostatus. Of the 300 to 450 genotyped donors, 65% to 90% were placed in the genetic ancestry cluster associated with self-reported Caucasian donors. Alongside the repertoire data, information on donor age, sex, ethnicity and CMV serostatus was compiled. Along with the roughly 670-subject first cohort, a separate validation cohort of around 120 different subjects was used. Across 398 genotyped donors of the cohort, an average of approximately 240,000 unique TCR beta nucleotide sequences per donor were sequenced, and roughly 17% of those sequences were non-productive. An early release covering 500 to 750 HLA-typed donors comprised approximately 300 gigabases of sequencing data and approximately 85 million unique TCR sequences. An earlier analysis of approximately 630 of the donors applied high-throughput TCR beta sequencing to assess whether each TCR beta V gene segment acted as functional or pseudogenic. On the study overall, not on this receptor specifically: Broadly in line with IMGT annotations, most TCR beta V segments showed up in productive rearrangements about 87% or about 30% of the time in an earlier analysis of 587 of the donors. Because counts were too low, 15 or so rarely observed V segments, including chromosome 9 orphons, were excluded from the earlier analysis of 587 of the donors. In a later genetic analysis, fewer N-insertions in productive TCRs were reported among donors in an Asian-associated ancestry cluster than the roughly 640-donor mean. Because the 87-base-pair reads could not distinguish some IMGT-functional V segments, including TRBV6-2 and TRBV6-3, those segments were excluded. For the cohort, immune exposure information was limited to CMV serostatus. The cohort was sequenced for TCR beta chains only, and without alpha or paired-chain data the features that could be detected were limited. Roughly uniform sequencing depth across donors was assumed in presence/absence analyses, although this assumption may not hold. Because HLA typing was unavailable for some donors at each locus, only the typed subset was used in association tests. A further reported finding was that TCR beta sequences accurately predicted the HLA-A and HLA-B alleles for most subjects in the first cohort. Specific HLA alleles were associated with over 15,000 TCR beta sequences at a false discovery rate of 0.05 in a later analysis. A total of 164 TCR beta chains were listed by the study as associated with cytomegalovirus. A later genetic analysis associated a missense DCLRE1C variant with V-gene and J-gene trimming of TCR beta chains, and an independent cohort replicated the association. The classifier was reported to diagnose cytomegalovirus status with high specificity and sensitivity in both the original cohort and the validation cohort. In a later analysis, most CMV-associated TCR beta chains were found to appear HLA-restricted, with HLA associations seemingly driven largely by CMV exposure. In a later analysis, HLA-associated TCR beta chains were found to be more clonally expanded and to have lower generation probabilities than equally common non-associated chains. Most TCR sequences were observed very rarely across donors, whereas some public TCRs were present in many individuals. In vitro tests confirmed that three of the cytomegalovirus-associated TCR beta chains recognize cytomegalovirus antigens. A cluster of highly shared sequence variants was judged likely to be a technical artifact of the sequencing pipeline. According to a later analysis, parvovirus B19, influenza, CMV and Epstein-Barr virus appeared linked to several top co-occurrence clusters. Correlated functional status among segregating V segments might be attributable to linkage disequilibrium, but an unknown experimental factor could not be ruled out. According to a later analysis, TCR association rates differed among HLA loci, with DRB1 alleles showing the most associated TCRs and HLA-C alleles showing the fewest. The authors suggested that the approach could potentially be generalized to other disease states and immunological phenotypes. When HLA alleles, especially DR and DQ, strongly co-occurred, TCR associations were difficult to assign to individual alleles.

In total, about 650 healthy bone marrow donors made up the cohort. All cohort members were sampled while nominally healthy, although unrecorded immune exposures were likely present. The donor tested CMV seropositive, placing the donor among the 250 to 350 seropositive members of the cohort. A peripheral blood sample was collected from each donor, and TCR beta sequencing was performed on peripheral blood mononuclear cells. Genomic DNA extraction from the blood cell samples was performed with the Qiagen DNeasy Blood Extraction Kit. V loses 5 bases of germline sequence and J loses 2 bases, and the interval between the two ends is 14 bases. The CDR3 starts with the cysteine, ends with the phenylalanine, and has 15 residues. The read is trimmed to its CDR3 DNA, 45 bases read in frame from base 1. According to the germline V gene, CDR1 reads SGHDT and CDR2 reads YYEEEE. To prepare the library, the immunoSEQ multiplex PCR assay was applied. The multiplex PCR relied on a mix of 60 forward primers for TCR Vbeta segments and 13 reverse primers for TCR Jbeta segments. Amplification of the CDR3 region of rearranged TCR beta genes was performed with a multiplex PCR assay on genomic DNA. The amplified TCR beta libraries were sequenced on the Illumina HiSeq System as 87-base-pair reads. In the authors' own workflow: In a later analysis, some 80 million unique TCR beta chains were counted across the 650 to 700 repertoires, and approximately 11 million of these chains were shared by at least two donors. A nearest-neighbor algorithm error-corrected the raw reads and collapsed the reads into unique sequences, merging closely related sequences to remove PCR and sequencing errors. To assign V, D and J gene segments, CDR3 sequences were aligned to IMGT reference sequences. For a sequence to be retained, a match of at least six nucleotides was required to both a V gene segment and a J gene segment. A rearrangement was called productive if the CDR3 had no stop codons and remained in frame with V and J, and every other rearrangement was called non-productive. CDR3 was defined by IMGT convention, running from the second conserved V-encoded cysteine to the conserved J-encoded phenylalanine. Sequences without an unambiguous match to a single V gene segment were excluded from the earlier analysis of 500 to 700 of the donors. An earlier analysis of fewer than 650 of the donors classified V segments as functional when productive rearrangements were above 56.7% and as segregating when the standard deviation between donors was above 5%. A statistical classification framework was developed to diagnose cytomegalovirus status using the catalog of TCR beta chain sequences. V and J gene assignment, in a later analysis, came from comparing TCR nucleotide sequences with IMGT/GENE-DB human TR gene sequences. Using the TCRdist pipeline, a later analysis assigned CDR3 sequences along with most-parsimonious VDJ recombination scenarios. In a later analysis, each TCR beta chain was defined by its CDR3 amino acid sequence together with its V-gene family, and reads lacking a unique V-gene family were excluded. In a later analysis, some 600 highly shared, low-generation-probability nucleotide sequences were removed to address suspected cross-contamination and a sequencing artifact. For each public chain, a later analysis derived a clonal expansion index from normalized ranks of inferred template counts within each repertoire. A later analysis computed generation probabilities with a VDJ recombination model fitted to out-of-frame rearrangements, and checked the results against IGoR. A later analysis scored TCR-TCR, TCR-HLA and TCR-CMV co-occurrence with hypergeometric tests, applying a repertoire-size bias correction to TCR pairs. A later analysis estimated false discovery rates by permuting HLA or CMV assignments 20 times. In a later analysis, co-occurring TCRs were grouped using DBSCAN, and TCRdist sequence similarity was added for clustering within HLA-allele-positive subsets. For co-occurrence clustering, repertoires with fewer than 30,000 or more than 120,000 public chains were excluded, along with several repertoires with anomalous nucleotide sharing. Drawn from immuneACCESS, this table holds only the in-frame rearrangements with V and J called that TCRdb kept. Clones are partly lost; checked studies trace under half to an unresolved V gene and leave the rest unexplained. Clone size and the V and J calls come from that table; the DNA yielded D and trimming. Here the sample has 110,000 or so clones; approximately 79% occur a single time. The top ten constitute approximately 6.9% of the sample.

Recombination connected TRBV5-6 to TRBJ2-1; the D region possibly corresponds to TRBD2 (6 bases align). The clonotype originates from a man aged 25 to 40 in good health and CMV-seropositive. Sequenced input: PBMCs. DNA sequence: TGTGCCAGCAGTTCACTAGCTGGGACCTACAATGAGCAGTTCTTC. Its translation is CASSSLAGTYNEQFF.